The source of this T cell receptor (beta chain) is a study of blood T cell repertoires in COVID-19. Study details: Sample material is recorded as cDNA or gDNA derived from T cells, B-cell-depleted T cells, or PBMCs.

Sequenced by immunoSEQ multiplex PCR; TCRdb stores in-frame clones only, minus some. This table has about 250,000 clones, nearly 90% appearing once. The V gene end was trimmed by 7 bases and the J gene end by 2 bases; junction bases not matched to a gene: 3. The CDR3 has 14 residues. Per germline, CDR1 LGHDT and CDR2 YNNKEL (reference sequence). Specimen: peripheral blood. The sequence was obtained from a woman aged 40-49 years who had recovered from COVID-19. The chain links TRBV3-1 (or the pseudogene TRBV3-2) to TRBJ1-2, with TRBD1 matching 11 bases. The CDR3 region has the DNA TGTGCCAGCACCCGGACAGGGGGCAACTATGGCTACACCTTC. It is translated as CASTRTGGNYGYTF.